This T cell receptor (beta chain) was recovered during a study of T cell responses to AZD1222 COVID-19 vaccine. Whole-study results and caveats: Repertoire sampling was restricted to post-peak T cell response timepoints. Vaccination with two AZD1222 doses was followed by a rise in Spike-specific TCR breadth and depth. Clonal diversity was possibly underestimated, and the donors were mostly white British, with more females. Regions 160-218 and 743-854 held dominance among vaccine-associated CD4 TCRs, which spanned spike.

V shed 1 base, J shed 1 base, and the junction held 5 bases outside the gene matches. CDR1 and CDR2 (germline): LGHDT, YNNKEL (reference sequence). CDR3 length equals 16 residues. Profiled with immunoSEQ multiplex PCR; TCRdb holds only in-frame clones, not every one. The repertoire holds more than 90,000 clones, with about nine tenths as singletons. A note on this clone: The antigen remains undetermined.

The chain recombines TRBV3-1 (or the pseudogene TRBV3-2) with TRBJ1-1; 8 nucleotides agree with TRBD1. This receptor was obtained from an adult in good health. The sequences come from peripheral blood, collected on day 0 of AZD1222 vaccination. The CDR3 nucleotides read TGTGCCAGCAGCCAAGTCCTGACAGGGGCGAACACTGAAGCTTTCTTT. Encoded protein: CASSQVLTGANTEAFF.